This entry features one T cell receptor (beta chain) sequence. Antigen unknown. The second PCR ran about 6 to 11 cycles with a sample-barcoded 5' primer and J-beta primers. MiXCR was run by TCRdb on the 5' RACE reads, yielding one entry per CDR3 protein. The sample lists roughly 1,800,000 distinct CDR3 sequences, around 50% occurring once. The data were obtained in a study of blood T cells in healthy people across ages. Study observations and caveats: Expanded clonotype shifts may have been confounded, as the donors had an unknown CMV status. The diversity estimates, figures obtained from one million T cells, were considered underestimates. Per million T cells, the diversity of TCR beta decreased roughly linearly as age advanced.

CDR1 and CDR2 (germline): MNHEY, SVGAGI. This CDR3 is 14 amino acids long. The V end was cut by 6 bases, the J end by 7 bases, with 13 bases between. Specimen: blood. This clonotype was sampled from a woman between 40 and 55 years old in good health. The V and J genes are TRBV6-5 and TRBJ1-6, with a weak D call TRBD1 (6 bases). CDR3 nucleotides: TGTGCCAGCAGAAAGACAGGAAAAAATTCACCCCTCCACTTT. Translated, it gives CASRKTGKNSPLHF.